The present T cell receptor (beta chain) was sequenced within a study of T cells in Graves' hyperthyroidism and ophthalmopathy. Study-wide findings and caveats: A 13 V-J signature model discriminated ophthalmopathy versus stable hyperthyroidism.

Using RNA transcripts as the source, TCR beta CDR3 regions were amplified. Researchers ran a first-round RT-PCR on the TCR CDR3 using the HTBI primer set. One entry per CDR3 protein results from TCRdb running MiXCR on the multiplex PCR reads. There are about 410,000 distinct CDR3 sequences in the sample; about 14% occur only once, and roughly 13% lies in the top ten. This clonotype was recorded many times. Its antigen is unknown. Ophthalmopathy patients showed a Clinical Activity Score of at least 3, NOSPECS grade of at least 4 and duration under 3 months. This sequence was found in a man aged 18-30 years with Graves' ophthalmopathy. The sample consisted of blood.

CDR3 sequence reads: CANSPSSYNEQFF. The CDR3 coding sequence is TGTGCCAACTCTCCGAGCTCCTACAATGAGCAGTTCTTC. V usage is TRBV2 and J usage is TRBJ2-1; D unresolved. V lost 10 bases and J 0 bases, leaving 10 bases between the germline ends. CDR3 length: 13 amino acids. CDR1 is SNHLY, CDR2 FYNNEI, per germline.